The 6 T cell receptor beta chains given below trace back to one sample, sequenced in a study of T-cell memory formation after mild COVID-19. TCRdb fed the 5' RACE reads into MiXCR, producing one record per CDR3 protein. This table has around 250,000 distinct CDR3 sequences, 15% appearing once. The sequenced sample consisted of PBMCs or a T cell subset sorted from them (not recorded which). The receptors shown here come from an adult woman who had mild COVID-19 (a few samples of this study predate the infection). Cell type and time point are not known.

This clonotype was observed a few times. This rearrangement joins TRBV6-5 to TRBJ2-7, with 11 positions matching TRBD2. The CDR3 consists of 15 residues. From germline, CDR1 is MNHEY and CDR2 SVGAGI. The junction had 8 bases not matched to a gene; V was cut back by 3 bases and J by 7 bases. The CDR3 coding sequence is TGTGCCAGCAGTTATAGTCTAGGACTAGCGGGTGAGCAGTACTTC. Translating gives CASSYSLGLAGEQYF.

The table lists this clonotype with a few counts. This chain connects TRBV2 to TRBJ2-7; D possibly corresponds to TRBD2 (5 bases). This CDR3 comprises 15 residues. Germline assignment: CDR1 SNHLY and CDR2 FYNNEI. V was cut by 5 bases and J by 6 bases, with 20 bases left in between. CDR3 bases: TGTGCCAGCAGTCTGGGTCGCGGGCGGAGCCGCGAGCAGTACTTC. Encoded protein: CASSLGRGRSREQYF.

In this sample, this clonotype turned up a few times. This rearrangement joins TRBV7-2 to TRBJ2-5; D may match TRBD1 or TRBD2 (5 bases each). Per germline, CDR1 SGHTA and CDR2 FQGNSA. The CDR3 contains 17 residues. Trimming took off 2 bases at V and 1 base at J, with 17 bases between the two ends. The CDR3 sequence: CASSLRPTPGPQETQYF. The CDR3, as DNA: TGTGCCAGCAGCTTACGCCCTACCCCGGGGCCCCAAGAGACCCAGTACTTC.

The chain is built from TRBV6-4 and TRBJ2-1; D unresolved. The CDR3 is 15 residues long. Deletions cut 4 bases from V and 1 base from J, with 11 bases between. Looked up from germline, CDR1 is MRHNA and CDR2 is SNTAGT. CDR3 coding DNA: TGTGCCAGCAGTGTGAAGGGTGGATCCTACAATGAGCAGTTCTTC. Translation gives CASSVKGGSYNEQFF.

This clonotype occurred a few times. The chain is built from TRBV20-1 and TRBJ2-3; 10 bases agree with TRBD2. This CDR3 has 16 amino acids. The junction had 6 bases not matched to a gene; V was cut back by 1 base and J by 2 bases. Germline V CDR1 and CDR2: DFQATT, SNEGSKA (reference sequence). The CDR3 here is CSARAGSGRFTDTQYF. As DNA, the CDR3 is TGCAGTGCTAGAGCGGGTAGCGGGAGGTTCACAGATACGCAGTATTTT.

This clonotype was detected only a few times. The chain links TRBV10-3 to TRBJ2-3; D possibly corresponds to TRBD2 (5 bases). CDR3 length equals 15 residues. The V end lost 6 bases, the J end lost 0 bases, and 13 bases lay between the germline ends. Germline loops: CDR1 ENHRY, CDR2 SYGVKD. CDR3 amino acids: CAISPRGASTDTQYF. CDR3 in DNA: TGTGCCATCAGCCCCCGGGGTGCTAGCACAGATACGCAGTATTTT.